The clone carrying this T cell receptor beta chain has at least ten counts. RNA transcripts gave rise to amplified TCR beta CDR3 regions. In the first-round RT-PCR of the TCR CDR3, the HTBI primer set was used. TCRdb re-derived calls from the multiplex PCR reads in MiXCR, one entry per CDR3 protein. Found here are around 300,000 distinct CDR3 sequences, around 15% of them singletons; the top ten hold 7% to 9.5%. The data were taken from a study of T cells in Graves' hyperthyroidism and ophthalmopathy. Calling Graves' hyperthyroidism stable meant ophthalmopathy did not progress within 18 months. Reasons for excluding patients were uncontrolled infection, other autoimmune disease, pregnancy or lactation. Orbital computed tomography and thyroid ultrasound, together with serum TRAb and thyroxine and clinical symptoms, were used for diagnoses. This sequence originates from a woman aged 40 to 50 with Graves' hyperthyroidism. Sequenced: blood.

The CDR3 region has the DNA TGCAGTGCCAAATCCGGAGAGACCCAGTACTTC. This codes for CSAKSGETQYF. V is TRBV20-1 and J is TRBJ2-5; D gene uncertain. Germline V gene sequence: CDR1 DFQATT, CDR2 SNEGSKA (reference sequence). Trimming shortened V by 6 bases and J by 4 bases, and 9 bases separated the two germline ends. This CDR3 is built from 11 residues.